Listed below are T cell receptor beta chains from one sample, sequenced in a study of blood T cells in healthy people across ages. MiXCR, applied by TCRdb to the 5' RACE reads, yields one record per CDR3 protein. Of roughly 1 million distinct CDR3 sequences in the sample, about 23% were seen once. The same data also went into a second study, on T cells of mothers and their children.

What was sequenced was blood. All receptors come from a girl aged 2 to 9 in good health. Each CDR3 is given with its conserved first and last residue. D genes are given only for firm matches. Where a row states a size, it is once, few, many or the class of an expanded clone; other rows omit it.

cdr3_aa: CASSINTNNEQFF
cdr3_nt: TGTGCCAGTAGTATCAACACTAACAATGAGCAGTTCTTC
cdr3_length: 13
j_call: TRBJ2-1
v_call: TRBV19
d_call: NA
clone_size: NA

cdr3_aa: CASSVITGVDYEQYF
cdr3_nt: TGTGCCAGCAGTGTCATCACAGGGGTGGACTACGAGCAGTACTTC
cdr3_length: 15
j_call: TRBJ2-7
v_call: TRBV27
d_call: TRBD1
clone_size: NA

cdr3_aa: CASSLSTGSGYEQYF
cdr3_nt: TGTGCCAGCAGTTTATCGACAGGCTCGGGCTACGAGCAGTACTTC
cdr3_length: 15
j_call: TRBJ2-7
v_call: TRBV27
d_call: NA
clone_size: few

cdr3_aa: CATSDSGSVANYGYTF
cdr3_nt: TGTGCCACCAGTGATTCCGGGTCCGTAGCTAACTATGGCTACACCTTC
cdr3_length: 16
j_call: TRBJ1-2
v_call: TRBV24-1
d_call: NA
clone_size: NA

cdr3_aa: CASSSLSGRAAEEQYF
cdr3_nt: TGTGCCAGCAGCTCCCTGAGCGGGAGGGCTGCGGAAGAGCAGTACTTC
cdr3_length: 16
j_call: TRBJ2-7
v_call: TRBV13
d_call: TRBD2
clone_size: few

cdr3_aa: CASSVDRGLFGNTIYF
cdr3_nt: TGTGCCAGCAGCGTCGACAGGGGGCTGTTTGGAAACACCATATATTTT
cdr3_length: 16
j_call: TRBJ1-3
v_call: TRBV9
d_call: TRBD1
clone_size: NA

cdr3_aa: CASGLDVATQYF
cdr3_nt: TGTGCTAGTGGTTTGGATGTGGCAACCCAGTACTTC
cdr3_length: 12
j_call: TRBJ2-5
v_call: TRBV12-5
d_call: NA
clone_size: NA

cdr3_aa: CATGQGKGYTF
cdr3_nt: TGTGCCACGGGGCAGGGGAAGGGCTACACCTTC
cdr3_length: 11
j_call: TRBJ1-2
v_call: TRBV24-1
d_call: NA
clone_size: few

cdr3_aa: CASRSRDPTGELFF
cdr3_nt: TGTGCCAGCAGAAGCCGGGACCCTACCGGGGAGCTGTTTTTT
cdr3_length: 14
j_call: TRBJ2-2
v_call: TRBV12-3/TRBV12-4
d_call: NA
clone_size: NA

cdr3_aa: CASSQEPGQGPLDTQYF
cdr3_nt: TGCGCCAGCAGCCAAGAACCGGGACAGGGGCCTTTGGATACGCAGTATTTT
cdr3_length: 17
j_call: TRBJ2-3
v_call: TRBV4-1
d_call: TRBD1
clone_size: NA

cdr3_aa: CASSQLGGANEKLFF
cdr3_nt: TGTGCCAGCAGCCAGCTGGGGGGCGCGAATGAAAAACTGTTTTTT
cdr3_length: 15
j_call: TRBJ1-4
v_call: TRBV3-1
d_call: NA
clone_size: NA

cdr3_aa: CASSQVGIRDIQYF
cdr3_nt: TGCGCCAGCAGCCAAGTTGGTATCAGGGACATTCAGTACTTC
cdr3_length: 14
j_call: TRBJ2-4
v_call: TRBV4-1
d_call: NA
clone_size: NA

cdr3_aa: CASSLGAKLFF
cdr3_nt: TGTGCCAGCAGCTTGGGCGCAAAACTGTTTTTT
cdr3_length: 11
j_call: TRBJ1-4
v_call: TRBV7-9
d_call: NA
clone_size: few

cdr3_aa: CASSVGVRPNEQFF
cdr3_nt: TGTGCCAGCAGCGTAGGGGTCCGTCCGAATGAGCAGTTCTTC
cdr3_length: 14
j_call: TRBJ2-1
v_call: TRBV9
d_call: NA
clone_size: NA

cdr3_aa: CSAAGVSSYNSPLHF
cdr3_nt: TGCAGTGCTGCTGGGGTTAGCTCCTATAATTCACCCCTCCACTTT
cdr3_length: 15
j_call: TRBJ1-6
v_call: TRBV20-1
d_call: NA
clone_size: NA

cdr3_aa: CASTPGPSGANVLTF
cdr3_nt: TGTGCCAGCACGCCGGGACCCTCTGGGGCCAACGTCCTGACTTTC
cdr3_length: 15
j_call: TRBJ2-6
v_call: TRBV6-1
d_call: NA
clone_size: NA

cdr3_aa: CASSLATGEGGYTF
cdr3_nt: TGTGCCAGCAGCTTAGCCACAGGGGAGGGAGGCTACACCTTC
cdr3_length: 14
j_call: TRBJ1-2
v_call: TRBV7-6
d_call: TRBD1
clone_size: NA

cdr3_aa: CASRLGLGGTDTQYF
cdr3_nt: TGTGCCAGCAGGTTGGGGCTAGGAGGCACAGATACGCAGTATTTT
cdr3_length: 15
j_call: TRBJ2-3
v_call: TRBV6-1
d_call: NA
clone_size: NA

cdr3_aa: CASSQDKGKLETQYF
cdr3_nt: TGCGCCAGCAGCCAAGATAAGGGCAAACTGGAGACCCAGTACTTC
cdr3_length: 15
j_call: TRBJ2-5
v_call: TRBV4-3
d_call: NA
clone_size: NA

cdr3_aa: CASSQDPGGPYGYTF
cdr3_nt: TGTGCCAGCAGCCAAGACCCGGGAGGGCCCTATGGCTACACCTTC
cdr3_length: 15
j_call: TRBJ1-2
v_call: TRBV14
d_call: NA
clone_size: few

cdr3_aa: CASSLFQGSTDTQYF
cdr3_nt: TGTGCCAGCAGTCTATTTCAGGGGAGCACAGATACGCAGTATTTT
cdr3_length: 15
j_call: TRBJ2-3
v_call: TRBV6-6
d_call: NA
clone_size: few

cdr3_aa: CSARPFANTEAFF
cdr3_nt: TGCAGCGCCCGCCCCTTTGCGAACACTGAAGCTTTCTTT
cdr3_length: 13
j_call: TRBJ1-1
v_call: TRBV29-1
d_call: NA
clone_size: NA

cdr3_aa: CASSFRESYGYTF
cdr3_nt: TGTGCCAGCAGCTTCCGGGAATCCTATGGCTACACCTTC
cdr3_length: 13
j_call: TRBJ1-2
v_call: TRBV11-3
d_call: NA
clone_size: NA

cdr3_aa: CSVHLGGQGFTNEQFF
cdr3_nt: TGCAGCGTTCACCTCGGAGGACAGGGTTTTACAAATGAGCAGTTCTTC
cdr3_length: 16
j_call: TRBJ2-1
v_call: TRBV29-1
d_call: TRBD1
clone_size: few

cdr3_aa: CSARVNGYSTDTQYF
cdr3_nt: TGCAGTGCTAGAGTCAACGGGTATAGCACAGATACGCAGTATTTT
cdr3_length: 15
j_call: TRBJ2-3
v_call: TRBV20-1
d_call: NA
clone_size: few

cdr3_aa: CASSFDRGGGSPLHF
cdr3_nt: TGTGCCAGCAGTTTCGATCGGGGAGGAGGTTCACCCCTCCACTTT
cdr3_length: 15
j_call: TRBJ1-6
v_call: TRBV12-3/TRBV12-4
d_call: NA
clone_size: NA

cdr3_aa: CASSRKQGTSNTEAFF
cdr3_nt: TGTGCCAGCAGTCGGAAACAGGGTACGTCGAACACTGAAGCTTTCTTT
cdr3_length: 16
j_call: TRBJ1-1
v_call: TRBV12-3/TRBV12-4
d_call: NA
clone_size: few

cdr3_aa: CAIISQLTDTQYF
cdr3_nt: TGTGCCATCATTTCCCAGCTCACAGATACGCAGTATTTT
cdr3_length: 13
j_call: TRBJ2-3
v_call: TRBV10-3
d_call: NA
clone_size: few

cdr3_aa: CASSQDRILGGVGNEQFF
cdr3_nt: TGCGCCAGCAGCCAAGATCGGATCCTGGGGGGGGTGGGGAATGAGCAGTTCTTC
cdr3_length: 18
j_call: TRBJ2-1
v_call: TRBV4-3
d_call: TRBD2
clone_size: few

cdr3_aa: CASNSDGRTVYNEQFF
cdr3_nt: TGTGCCAGCAACTCCGACGGGAGGACAGTTTACAATGAGCAGTTCTTC
cdr3_length: 16
j_call: TRBJ2-1
v_call: TRBV7-9
d_call: NA
clone_size: NA

cdr3_aa: CATGYSGANVLTF
cdr3_nt: TGTGCTACGGGATACTCTGGGGCCAACGTCCTGACTTTC
cdr3_length: 13
j_call: TRBJ2-6
v_call: TRBV7-7
d_call: NA
clone_size: NA

cdr3_aa: CASSGTGGPDGYTF
cdr3_nt: TGTGCCAGCAGCGGGACAGGGGGTCCCGATGGCTACACCTTC
cdr3_length: 14
j_call: TRBJ1-2
v_call: TRBV9
d_call: TRBD1
clone_size: NA

cdr3_aa: CASSSDRRAAQYF
cdr3_nt: TGTGCCAGCAGCAGTGACAGGCGGGCGGCGCAGTATTTT
cdr3_length: 13
j_call: TRBJ2-3
v_call: TRBV7-3
d_call: NA
clone_size: NA

cdr3_aa: CSGRPSGQETQYF
cdr3_nt: TGCAGCGGGAGGCCTAGCGGACAAGAGACCCAGTACTTC
cdr3_length: 13
j_call: TRBJ2-5
v_call: TRBV29-1
d_call: TRBD2
clone_size: few

cdr3_aa: CASSLGTGVLYNEQFF
cdr3_nt: TGTGCCAGCAGCTTAGGCACAGGGGTCCTCTACAATGAGCAGTTCTTC
cdr3_length: 16
j_call: TRBJ2-1
v_call: TRBV11-2
d_call: TRBD1
clone_size: NA

cdr3_aa: CATGHGANVLTF
cdr3_nt: TGTGCCACTGGTCATGGGGCCAACGTCCTGACTTTC
cdr3_length: 12
j_call: TRBJ2-6
v_call: TRBV7-9
d_call: NA
clone_size: NA

cdr3_aa: CASSQTGTSGLNEQYF
cdr3_nt: TGTGCCAGCAGCCAGACCGGGACTAGCGGTTTAAACGAGCAGTACTTC
cdr3_length: 16
j_call: TRBJ2-7
v_call: TRBV11-2
d_call: TRBD2
clone_size: NA

cdr3_aa: CASSLGRGDTDTQYF
cdr3_nt: TGTGCCAGCAGCTTGGGCCGGGGAGACACAGATACGCAGTATTTT
cdr3_length: 15
j_call: TRBJ2-3
v_call: TRBV5-6
d_call: NA
clone_size: few

cdr3_aa: CASSFEGGGDEAFF
cdr3_nt: TGTGCCAGCAGCTTCGAAGGGGGCGGGGATGAAGCTTTCTTT
cdr3_length: 14
j_call: TRBJ1-1
v_call: TRBV9
d_call: TRBD1
clone_size: NA

cdr3_aa: CASSYPRRTLGIQYF
cdr3_nt: TGTGCCAGCAGTTACCCGCGCAGGACCTTAGGGATTCAGTACTTC
cdr3_length: 15
j_call: TRBJ2-4
v_call: TRBV6-7
d_call: NA
clone_size: NA

cdr3_aa: CASKGSSETQYF
cdr3_nt: TGTGCCAGCAAGGGCAGTAGCGAGACCCAGTACTTC
cdr3_length: 12
j_call: TRBJ2-5
v_call: TRBV2
d_call: NA
clone_size: few

cdr3_aa: CASRTTGVRRDTEAFF
cdr3_nt: TGTGCCAGCAGAACGACCGGGGTGAGAAGGGACACTGAAGCTTTCTTT
cdr3_length: 16
j_call: TRBJ1-1
v_call: TRBV21-1
d_call: NA
clone_size: few

cdr3_aa: CASSHISGRADNEQFF
cdr3_nt: TGTGCCAGCAGCCACATAAGCGGGAGGGCGGACAATGAGCAGTTCTTC
cdr3_length: 16
j_call: TRBJ2-1
v_call: TRBV4-2
d_call: TRBD2
clone_size: few

cdr3_aa: CASSLPPPGQGRSEQYF
cdr3_nt: TGTGCCAGCAGTTTACCGCCTCCGGGGCAGGGCCGGTCCGAGCAGTACTTC
cdr3_length: 17
j_call: TRBJ2-7
v_call: TRBV27
d_call: NA
clone_size: NA

cdr3_aa: CASSLVGSGGDEKLFF
cdr3_nt: TGTGCCAGCAGCTTAGTAGGCTCAGGGGGCGATGAAAAACTGTTTTTT
cdr3_length: 16
j_call: TRBJ1-4
v_call: TRBV7-9
d_call: TRBD1
clone_size: NA

cdr3_aa: CSAGDLWRQETQYF
cdr3_nt: TGCAGTGCTGGAGATTTGTGGCGGCAAGAGACCCAGTACTTC
cdr3_length: 14
j_call: TRBJ2-5
v_call: TRBV20-1
d_call: NA
clone_size: NA

cdr3_aa: CASSQQGRSTGELFF
cdr3_nt: TGTGCCAGCAGCCAACAGGGGAGGAGCACCGGGGAGCTGTTTTTT
cdr3_length: 15
j_call: TRBJ2-2
v_call: TRBV7-9
d_call: NA
clone_size: NA

cdr3_aa: CSARDRSATDTQYF
cdr3_nt: TGCAGTGCTAGAGATCGGTCGGCGACAGATACGCAGTATTTT
cdr3_length: 14
j_call: TRBJ2-3
v_call: TRBV20-1
d_call: NA
clone_size: NA

cdr3_aa: CASSKNRELSTDTQYF
cdr3_nt: TGTGCCAGCAGCAAAAATCGGGAGTTGAGCACAGATACGCAGTATTTT
cdr3_length: 16
j_call: TRBJ2-3
v_call: TRBV11-2
d_call: NA
clone_size: few

cdr3_aa: CSAISPNYGYTF
cdr3_nt: TGCAGTGCTATTTCTCCAAACTATGGCTACACCTTC
cdr3_length: 12
j_call: TRBJ1-2
v_call: TRBV20-1
d_call: NA
clone_size: NA

cdr3_aa: CASSFDSRGAFF
cdr3_nt: TGTGCCAGCAGTTTCGACAGTCGGGGAGCTTTCTTT
cdr3_length: 12
j_call: TRBJ1-1
v_call: TRBV12-3/TRBV12-4
d_call: NA
clone_size: few

cdr3_aa: CSTDRGVDEQFF
cdr3_nt: TGCAGCACAGACAGGGGTGTCGATGAGCAGTTCTTC
cdr3_length: 12
j_call: TRBJ2-1
v_call: TRBV29-1
d_call: TRBD1
clone_size: few

cdr3_aa: CASSPGGTNLYTQYF
cdr3_nt: TGTGCCAGCTCACCAGGCGGGACTAACCTATATACGCAGTATTTT
cdr3_length: 15
j_call: TRBJ2-3
v_call: TRBV18
d_call: TRBD2
clone_size: NA

cdr3_aa: CASSLGTSGGSDTQYF
cdr3_nt: TGTGCCAGCAGCCTCGGGACTAGCGGGGGCTCAGATACGCAGTATTTT
cdr3_length: 16
j_call: TRBJ2-3
v_call: TRBV7-2
d_call: TRBD2
clone_size: NA

cdr3_aa: CASSLELRDPREETQYF
cdr3_nt: TGTGCCAGCAGCTTGGAGTTAAGGGATCCCAGGGAAGAGACCCAGTACTTC
cdr3_length: 17
j_call: TRBJ2-5
v_call: TRBV5-6
d_call: NA
clone_size: NA

cdr3_aa: CASSAPPNYGYTF
cdr3_nt: TGTGCCAGCAGCGCGCCTCCAAACTATGGCTACACCTTC
cdr3_length: 13
j_call: TRBJ1-2
v_call: TRBV9
d_call: NA
clone_size: NA

cdr3_aa: CASSSYPLISTAANYGYTF
cdr3_nt: TGTGCCAGCAGCTCATACCCTCTAATCTCTACTGCTGCTAACTATGGCTACACCTTC
cdr3_length: 19
j_call: TRBJ1-2
v_call: TRBV9
d_call: NA
clone_size: NA

cdr3_aa: CASKGDNNYGYTF
cdr3_nt: TGTGCCAGCAAGGGGGACAACAACTATGGCTACACCTTC
cdr3_length: 13
j_call: TRBJ1-2
v_call: TRBV2
d_call: NA
clone_size: few

cdr3_aa: CASSARQGKGVETQYF
cdr3_nt: TGTGCCAGCAGCGCTAGACAGGGGAAGGGAGTAGAGACCCAGTACTTC
cdr3_length: 16
j_call: TRBJ2-5
v_call: TRBV7-9
d_call: TRBD1
clone_size: few